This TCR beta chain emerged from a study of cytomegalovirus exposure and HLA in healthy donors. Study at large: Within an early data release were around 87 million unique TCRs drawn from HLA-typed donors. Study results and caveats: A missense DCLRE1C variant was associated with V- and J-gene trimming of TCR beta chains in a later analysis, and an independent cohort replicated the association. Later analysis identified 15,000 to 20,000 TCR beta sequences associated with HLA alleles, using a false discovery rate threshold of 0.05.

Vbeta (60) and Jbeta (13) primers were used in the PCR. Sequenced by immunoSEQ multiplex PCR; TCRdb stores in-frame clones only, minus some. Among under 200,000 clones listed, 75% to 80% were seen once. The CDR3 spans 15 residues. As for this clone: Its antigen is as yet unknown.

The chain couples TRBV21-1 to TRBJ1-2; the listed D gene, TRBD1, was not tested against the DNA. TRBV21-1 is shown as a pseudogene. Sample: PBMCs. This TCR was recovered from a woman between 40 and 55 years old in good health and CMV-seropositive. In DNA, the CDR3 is TGTGCCAGCAGTCCCAGGGGGGCGGGGAACTATGGCTACACCTTC. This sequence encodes CASSPRGAGNYGYTF.